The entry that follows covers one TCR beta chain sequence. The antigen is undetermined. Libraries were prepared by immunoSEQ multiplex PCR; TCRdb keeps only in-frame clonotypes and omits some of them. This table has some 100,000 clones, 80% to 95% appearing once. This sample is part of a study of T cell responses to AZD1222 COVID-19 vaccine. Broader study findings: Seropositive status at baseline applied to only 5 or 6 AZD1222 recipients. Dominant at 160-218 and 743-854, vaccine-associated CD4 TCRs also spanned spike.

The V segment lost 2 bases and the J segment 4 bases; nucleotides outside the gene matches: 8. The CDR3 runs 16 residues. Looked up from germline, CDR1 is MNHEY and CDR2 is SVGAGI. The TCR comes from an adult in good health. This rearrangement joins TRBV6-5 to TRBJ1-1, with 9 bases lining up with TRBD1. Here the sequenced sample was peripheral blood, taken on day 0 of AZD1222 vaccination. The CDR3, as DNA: TGTGCCAGCAGTTACACAGGGACAGGGCGGGTCACTGAAGCTTTCTTT. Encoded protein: CASSYTGTGRVTEAFF.